The T cell receptor beta chain under discussion was sequenced for a study of blood T cell repertoires in COVID-19. This CDR3 region has 16 residues. In germline, CDR1 is LNHDA, CDR2 SQIVND (reference sequence). Trimming cost V 7 bases and J 3 bases; bases outside gene matches: 11. Sequencing used immunoSEQ multiplex PCR; TCRdb keeps in-frame clones, though not all of them. Of roughly 400,000 clones detected, roughly 90% appear once; the ten largest clones hold roughly 2%. This clone was counted once. The sequenced material came from PBMCs or T cells enriched from blood (not recorded which). The chain joins TRBV19 to TRBJ1-5; 8 bases are a match to TRBD1. The TCR comes from a woman aged 40-49 years with acute COVID-19. The CDR3 sequence is CASNNMWGQDNQPQHF. CDR3 DNA: TGTGCCAGTAACAATATGTGGGGACAGGACAATCAGCCCCAGCATTTT.